One and the same sample provided the 16 T cell receptor beta chains below, sequenced in a study of cytomegalovirus exposure and HLA in healthy donors. Vbeta (60) and Jbeta (13) primers were used in the PCR. Assay used: immunoSEQ multiplex PCR; TCRdb lists only in-frame clones, some missing. The sample records 170,000 or so clones, approximately 84% being singletons. Source material: PBMCs. Source of these receptors: a man between 18 and 29 years old in good health and CMV-seronegative.

This rearrangement joins TRBV19 to TRBJ2-3; the match to TRBD1 covers 8 bases. This CDR3 has 15 amino acids. Germline V gene lookup returns CDR1 LNHDA and CDR2 SQIVND (reference sequence). Germline trimming cut 1 base from V and 6 bases from J; bases unmatched to any gene: 6. The CDR3 nucleotides read TGTGCCAGTAGTATAGGACAGGGGTTCCCTGATACGCAGTATTTT. Translating it yields CASSIGQGFPDTQYF.

The rearrangement uses TRBV6-1 and TRBJ2-7, with D perhaps TRBD2 (6 bases). The germline CDR1 and CDR2 sequences are MNHNS and SASEGT. V was clipped by 7 bases and J by 6 bases, with 16 bases between them. The CDR3 sequence is 13 residues long. CDR3 nucleotides: TGTGCCAGCATTCGCTGGGGGGACGTCGAGCAGTACTTC. Residues: CASIRWGDVEQYF.

J is TRBJ2-2 and V is TRBV6-5, with a tentative D call TRBD1 (6 bases). V was cut by 6 bases and J by 0 bases, with 11 bases left in between. The germline gives CDR1 MNHEY, CDR2 SVGAGI. The CDR3 sequence is 15 residues long. The CDR3 reads CASSLRQANTGELFF. The CDR3 DNA reads TGTGCCAGCAGCCTGAGACAGGCGAACACCGGGGAGCTGTTTTTT.

This clone was detected once. The junction departs from germline at one end; a sequencing error may be responsible. The rearrangement links TRBV7-9 to TRBJ2-5; the D gene is possibly TRBD2 (7 bases). CDR1 and CDR2 from the germline V gene are SEHNR and FQNEAQ (reference sequence). The CDR3 extends over 14 amino acids. The CDR3 spells CSSSWGGQVETQYF. DNA of the CDR3: TGTTCCAGCAGCTGGGGGGGGCAGGTCGAGACCCAGTACTTC.

The J gene is TRBJ1-1, the V gene TRBV2; possibly TRBD1 for D (6 bases). CDR3 length: 14 amino acids. V was trimmed by 10 bases and J by 2 bases, leaving 17 bases between them. CDR1 is SNHLY, CDR2 FYNNEI, per germline. The CDR3 DNA follows: TGTGCCAACAAGGACAGTATAGTAAACACTGAAGCTTTCTTT. This sequence encodes CANKDSIVNTEAFF.

The V gene is TRBV5-1, the J gene TRBJ2-2, with D tentatively TRBD1 (6 bases). Germline-derived CDR1 and CDR2 are SGHRS and YFSETQ. CDR3 length: 15 residues. The germline V and J ends were trimmed by 4 bases and 4 bases, with 14 bases remaining between them. Written as DNA, the CDR3 is TGCGCCAGCAGCCCCGGGACATATTTCACCGGGGAGCTGTTTTTT. This translates into CASSPGTYFTGELFF.

The chain carries TRBV23-1 and TRBJ1-2; D gene ambiguous. TRBV23-1 is filed as an ORF, its function uncertain. The CDR3 sequence is 18 residues long. Trimming took off 0 bases at V and 3 bases at J, with 20 bases between the two ends. The CDR3 loop is CASSQSRRPQVGDYGYTF. CDR3 coding DNA: TGCGCCAGCAGTCAATCGCGCAGGCCCCAGGTTGGCGACTATGGCTACACCTTC.

The count of this clone is one. The V gene is TRBV14, the J gene TRBJ2-3; D remains ambiguous. The CDR3 has 11 amino acids. CDR1 and CDR2 from the germline V gene are SGHDN and FVKESK. V lost 6 bases, J lost 5 bases, and 6 bases lay in between. The CDR3 region has the DNA TGTGCCAGCAGAAACTTAGATACGCAGTATTTT. Its protein is CASRNLDTQYF. The variable domain in full, completed from reference TRBV14 and TRBJ2-3, reads EAGVTQFPSHSVIEKGQTVTLRCDPISGHDNLYWYRRVMGKEIKFLLHFVKESKQDESGMPNNRFLAERTGGTYSTLKVQPAELEDSGVYFCASRNLDTQYFGPGTRLTVL.

The genes are TRBV6-5 and TRBJ2-7; D not certain. Germline CDR1 is MNHEY and CDR2 is SVGAGI. The V end lost 2 bases, the J end lost 6 bases, and 14 bases lay between the germline ends. The CDR3 has 14 residues. The DNA of the CDR3 is TGTGCCAGCAGTTACCTCATACAATCTCCCGAGCAGTACTTC. It yields the protein CASSYLIQSPEQYF.

The chain carries TRBV5-8 and TRBJ2-7; the D gene is possibly TRBD1 (5 bases). CDR1 and CDR2 (germline): SGHTS, YDEGEE. Deletions cut 5 bases from V and 4 bases from J, with 10 bases between. The CDR3 has 12 amino acids. CDR3: CASRGLVYEQYF. CDR3 coding DNA: TGTGCCAGCAGGGGGCTAGTATACGAGCAGTACTTC.

This clone was picked up one time. This sample also contains other DNA sequences that code for the same CDR3. CDR3 sequence (DNA): TGCGCCAGCAGCCAAGAGGGGGCGATTAGGTACAATGAGCAGTTCTTC. The encoded protein is CASSQEGAIRYNEQFF. The chain has TRBV4-1 and TRBJ2-1; D might be TRBD1 (6 bases). Germline-derived CDR1 and CDR2 are MGHRA and YSYEKL. The CDR3 extends over 16 amino acids. Trimming shortened V by 0 bases and J by 4 bases, and 13 bases separated the two germline ends.

This clone was counted only a few times. The CDR3 is CASSSRTGHSNQPQHF. The CDR3 nucleotides read TGTGCCAGCAGTTCCCGGACAGGACATAGCAATCAGCCCCAGCATTTT. The chain employs TRBV6-5 and TRBJ1-5; 7 bases agree with TRBD1. Germline V gives CDR1 MNHEY, CDR2 SVGAGI. Trimming took 4 bases from V and 0 from J; bases not matched to a gene: 6. CDR3 size: 16 residues.

This chain links TRBV4-2 with TRBJ2-2; perhaps TRBD2 as D (7 bases). Germline loops: CDR1 LGHNA, CDR2 YNFKEQ. The V gene lost 0 bases and the J gene lost 3 bases, with 11 bases spanning the gap. The CDR3 runs to 16 residues. The CDR3 DNA is TGTGCCAGCAGCCAAGATCGGGGGGCGTACACCGGGGAGCTGTTTTTT. The encoded protein is CASSQDRGAYTGELFF.

The J gene is TRBJ2-7, the V gene TRBV6-5; D might be TRBD1 (5 bases). This CDR3 contains 13 residues. V was shortened by 6 bases and J by 0 bases, with 9 bases between the two germline ends. Germline CDR1 is MNHEY and CDR2 is SVGAGI. CDR3 protein: CASSPQGSYEQYF. DNA for the CDR3: TGTGCCAGCAGCCCCCAGGGCTCCTACGAGCAGTACTTC.

This clone was observed once. The CDR3 here is CASSIWDSPNYGYTF. The CDR3 bases are TGTGCCAGTAGTATATGGGACAGCCCGAACTATGGCTACACCTTC. The gene calls are TRBV19 and TRBJ1-2, with 7 bases fitting TRBD1. Trimming at V came to 2 bases and at J to 2 bases, leaving 5 bases not matched to a gene. CDR1 LNHDA and CDR2 SQIVND come from the germline V gene (reference sequence). CDR3 length: 15 residues.

CDR3 region: CASSFGPNTEAFF. CDR3 sequence (DNA): TGCGCCAGCAGCTTTGGGCCGAACACTGAAGCTTTCTTT. The chain links TRBV5-1 to TRBJ1-1; unclear D gene. The germline V gene has CDR1 SGHRS and CDR2 YFSETQ. This CDR3 has 13 residues. The V gene lost 2 bases and the J gene lost 1 base, with 6 bases spanning the gap.